A selection of T cell receptor beta chains follows, all from one sample in a study of cytomegalovirus exposure and HLA in healthy donors. The method was immunoSEQ multiplex PCR; TCRdb's version includes in-frame clones alone and lacks a portion of them. Seen here are over 100,000 clones, 60% to 85% observed once, and the top ten hold 1.8%. The sample consisted of PBMCs. The receptors come from a female donor in good health and CMV-seropositive. Both conserved end residues are part of each CDR3. The D gene is left open where the match is weak. A row's size may be missing; if present it is once, few, many or a size class.

j_call v_call clone_size d_call cdr3_aa cdr3_nt
TRBJ1-6 TRBV11-2 - - CASSLTPSSGSRSPLHF TGTGCCAGCAGCTTGACCCCTTCATCGGGATCTAGGTCACCCCTCCACTTT
TRBJ2-7 TRBV7-9 once TRBD1 CASSSRDRATYEQYF TGTGCCAGCAGCTCGCGGGACAGGGCAACCTACGAGCAGTACTTC
TRBJ1-2 TRBV6-5 - TRBD1 CASMAGGLYGYTF TGTGCCAGCATGGCAGGGGGACTCTATGGCTACACCTTC
TRBJ2-1 TRBV5-5 - - CASSYLEDEQFF TGTGCCAGCAGCTATTTAGAGGATGAGCAGTTCTTC
TRBJ2-7 TRBV10-3 - TRBD1 CAAGAGTGPSEQYF TGTGCCGCAGGGGCTGGGACAGGGCCCTCCGAGCAGTACTTC
TRBJ2-1 TRBV4-1 - TRBD1 CASSQGQGARNEQFF TGCGCCAGCAGCCAAGGACAGGGGGCTAGGAATGAGCAGTTCTTC
TRBJ1-5 TRBV7-2 few - CASSLVGGNQPQHF TGTGCCAGCAGCTTAGTAGGAGGCAATCAGCCCCAGCATTTT
TRBJ2-5 TRBV18 - - CASSGGTPQRETQYF TGTGCCAGCTCAGGAGGGACCCCCCAGCGGGAGACCCAGTACTTC
TRBJ2-5 TRBV19 - TRBD2 CASGGETQYF TGTGCCAGCGGGGGGGAGACCCAGTACTTC
TRBJ2-7 TRBV6-5 - TRBD1 CASSSWDRVYEQYF TGTGCCAGCAGTTCATGGGACAGGGTGTACGAGCAGTACTTC
TRBJ2-3 TRBV27 once TRBD2 CASSFSLAGEFRHSPRGTQYF TGTGCCAGCAGTTTTAGCCTAGCGGGAGAATTCCGTCATAGCCCCAGAGGTACGCAGTATTTT
TRBJ2-5 TRBV5-4 few TRBD2 CASSQTSGNGETQYF TGTGCCAGCAGTCAGACTAGCGGGAATGGAGAGACCCAGTACTTC
TRBJ1-2 TRBV28 - - CASSLTGGSRGYTF TGTGCCAGCAGTTTAACGGGTGGAAGTCGGGGCTACACCTTC
TRBJ2-3 TRBV7-9 - TRBD2 CASSLMGLAGGDTQYF TGTGCCAGCAGCTTAATGGGACTAGCGGGAGGAGATACGCAGTATTTT
TRBJ2-1 TRBV28 - - CASSLTRGGNEQFF TGTGCCAGCAGTTTAACAAGGGGTGGTAATGAGCAGTTCTTC
TRBJ2-5 TRBV11-2 - TRBD2 CASSQPTIFSGLGETQYF TGTGCCAGCAGTCAACCTACCATCTTTAGCGGGCTGGGAGAGACCCAGTACTTC
TRBJ2-1 TRBV7-9 - TRBD2 CSSSLRLAGGIIDNEQFF TGTTCCAGCAGCTTAAGACTAGCGGGAGGAATCATAGACAATGAGCAGTTCTTC
TRBJ2-2 TRBV15 - TRBD1 CATSRGQGTGELFF TGTGCCACCAGCAGAGGACAGGGCACCGGGGAGCTGTTTTTT
TRBJ1-4 TRBV5-4 - TRBD1 CASSIGQGFSEKLFF TGTGCCAGCAGCATCGGACAGGGTTTTAGTGAAAAACTGTTTTTT
TRBJ2-6 TRBV14 - - CASKDYASGANVLTF TGTGCCAGCAAGGACTACGCCTCTGGGGCCAACGTCCTGACTTTC
TRBJ1-3 TRBV19 once - CASSQQAHSGNTIYF TGTGCCAGTAGTCAACAGGCGCACTCTGGAAACACCATATATTTT
TRBJ1-2 TRBV28 - - CASSLWEGRGRALNYGYTF TGTGCCAGCAGTTTATGGGAAGGAAGGGGGAGGGCCTTGAACTATGGCTACACCTTC
TRBJ2-7 TRBV9 - TRBD1 CASSVGDRSSYEQYF TGTGCCAGCAGCGTAGGGGACAGGTCCTCCTACGAGCAGTACTTC
TRBJ2-2 TRBV7-6 - - CASSSSPAGRTGELFF TGTGCCAGCAGCTCATCTCCAGCGGGTCGTACTGGGGAGCTGTTTTTT
TRBJ2-7 TRBV18 - TRBD1 CASSPPAQGAGEQYF TGTGCCAGCTCACCACCGGCTCAGGGGGCAGGGGAGCAGTACTTC
TRBJ1-2 TRBV4-1 - TRBD1 CASSHQGGPYGYTF TGCGCCAGCAGCCACCAGGGGGGACCCTATGGCTACACCTTC
TRBJ2-1 TRBV28 - - CASSRPSGTPSYNEQFF TGTGCCAGCAGTCGCCCATCCGGGACACCTTCCTACAATGAGCAGTTCTTC
TRBJ2-5 TRBV6-5 few - CPVRGRGETQYF TGTCCCGTCCGGGGGAGAGGGGAGACCCAGTACTTC
TRBJ2-7 TRBV19 - TRBD1 CASSMTGLHEQYF TGTGCCAGTAGTATGACAGGGCTCCACGAGCAGTACTTC
TRBJ1-4 TRBV29-1 - - CSVGSGIDEKLFF TGCAGCGTTGGCTCGGGAATCGATGAAAAACTGTTTTTT
TRBJ2-5 TRBV5-1 - TRBD2 CASSSYGTSGVVETQYF TGCGCCAGCAGCTCTTATGGGACTAGCGGGGTGGTGGAGACCCAGTACTTC
TRBJ2-2 TRBV9 - TRBD1 CASSGTGQGRTGELFF TGTGCCAGCAGCGGGACGGGACAGGGCAGGACCGGGGAGCTGTTTTTT
TRBJ1-2 TRBV5-1 - - CASSPTGIDYGYTF TGCGCCAGCAGCCCGACAGGAATCGACTATGGCTACACCTTC
TRBJ1-1 TRBV6-6 - - CASNTPLSGAFF TGTGCCAGCAATACCCCCTTGTCGGGGGCTTTCTTT
TRBJ2-3 TRBV4-2 - TRBD2 CASSQTLAGGYGDTQYF TGTGCCAGCAGCCAAACACTAGCGGGAGGGTACGGAGATACGCAGTATTTT
TRBJ2-1 TRBV7-3 - - CASSDRGGNNEQFF TGTGCCAGCAGCGACCGAGGCGGGAACAATGAGCAGTTCTTC
TRBJ1-4 TRBV5-4 few TRBD1 CASSEDRVEEKLFF TGTGCCAGCAGCGAGGACAGGGTTGAGGAAAAACTGTTTTTT
TRBJ2-1 TRBV30 - - CAWSLGSSYNEQFF TGTGCCTGGAGTCTGGGGAGCTCCTACAATGAGCAGTTCTTC
TRBJ2-5 TRBV13 - - CASSPMRGGIQETQYF TGTGCCAGCAGCCCCATGAGGGGGGGGATCCAAGAGACCCAGTACTTC
TRBJ1-2 TRBV5-6 - - CASSSGAGSYGYTF TGTGCCAGCAGCTCCGGGGCGGGGTCTTACGGCTACACCTTC
TRBJ2-7 TRBV6-1 - - CAIAGDQSYEQYF TGTGCCATCGCAGGGGACCAATCCTACGAGCAGTACTTC
TRBJ2-7 TRBV25-1 few TRBD1 CASSAGTGYDYEQYF TGTGCCAGCAGTGCTGGGACAGGGTATGACTACGAGCAGTACTTC
TRBJ2-7 TRBV5-1 - TRBD1 CASSFSDRGYEQYF TGCGCCAGCAGCTTTAGTGACAGGGGATACGAGCAGTACTTC
TRBJ2-5 TRBV30 - TRBD2 CAWRLAGGSGTQYF TGTGCCTGGAGACTAGCGGGGGGCAGTGGGACCCAGTACTTC
TRBJ2-7 TRBV7-2 - - CASSPTSLEQYF TGTGCCAGCAGCCCGACTAGTCTGGAGCAGTACTTC
TRBJ1-2 TRBV6-6 - - CASTPVPGQPYTF TGTGCCAGCACCCCGGTCCCGGGACAACCCTACACCTTC
TRBJ2-1 TRBV6-5 - - CASSYSGGYNEQFF TGTGCCAGCAGTTACTCAGGGGGTTACAATGAGCAGTTCTTC
TRBJ2-3 TRBV27 - TRBD2 CASSPAGVTFTDTQYF TGTGCCAGCAGTCCAGCGGGAGTAACTTTTACAGATACGCAGTATTTT
TRBJ2-6 TRBV29-1 - TRBD2 CSVEDLPQGTSGFGANVLTF TGCAGCGTTGAAGATCTCCCACAGGGGACTAGCGGGTTTGGGGCCAACGTCCTGACTTTC
TRBJ2-1 TRBV14 - - CASSQDVGIEFF TGTGCCAGCAGCCAAGATGTGGGCATCGAGTTCTTC
TRBJ1-3 TRBV19 - TRBD1 CASSIPGTGSGNTIYF TGTGCCAGTAGTATTCCCGGGACAGGCTCTGGAAACACCATATATTTT
TRBJ2-5 TRBV10-3 - TRBD1 CAISEDGTGGLETQYF TGTGCCATCAGTGAGGACGGGACAGGGGGGTTGGAGACCCAGTACTTC
TRBJ2-7 TRBV13 - TRBD1 CASSVRQGSYEQYF TGTGCCAGCAGCGTAAGACAGGGTTCCTACGAGCAGTACTTC
TRBJ2-3 TRBV4-2 - TRBD2 CASSQEGLTSGSSSTDTQYF TGTGCCAGCAGCCAAGAGGGGCTGACTAGCGGATCATCTAGCACAGATACGCAGTATTTT
TRBJ1-2 TRBV5-1 few - CASSPGGTYGYTF TGCGCCAGCAGCCCGGGGGGTACCTATGGCTACACCTTC